This entry is about one T cell receptor (beta chain). Its antigen is unknown. Per the original methods: For the immunoSEQ data, sequences were junction-only without quality scores, so filtering differed. Only in-frame clones appear in the TCRdb table, and some are missing; sequencing was by immunoSEQ multiplex PCR. V and J calls and clone size are given by that table; D and trimming were obtained from the DNA. Seen here are hundreds of thousands of clones, about 70% observed once, and the top ten hold 8% to 13%. This entry is derived from a study of shared clonotypes between healthy human individuals. Study-level results: Of the naive CD4 clonotypes, roughly 5% were shared across a few donors. The small donor group covered limited genetic and exposure diversity.

The specimen sequenced was memory CD4+ T cells sorted from blood. The sample's subset: CD45RA-negative fraction. This receptor was obtained from a young man in good health.

For the CDR3, the DNA is TGTGCCTGGAGTGGGGTCCTCCCGGGCCAAGAGACCCAGTACTTC. Translated, it gives CAWSGVLPGQETQYF. The chain has TRBV30 and TRBJ2-5; no clear D. Looked up from germline, CDR1 is GTSNPN and CDR2 is SVGIG (reference sequence). The CDR3 extends over 15 amino acids. V lost 1 base, J lost 1 base, and 13 bases lay in between. The entire variable domain, with the rest obtained from reference TRBV30 and TRBJ2-5, is as follows: SQTIHQWPATLVQPVGSPLSLECTVEGTSNPNLYWYRQAAGRGLQLLFYSVGIGQISSEVPQNLSASRPQDRQFILSSKKLLLSDSGFYLCAWSGVLPGQETQYFGPGTRLLVL.